The TCR beta chain under discussion was sequenced for a study of blood T cell repertoires in COVID-19. About the research overall: From T cells, B-cell-depleted T cells, or PBMCs came the material, which was cDNA or gDNA.

There are 13 residues in the CDR3. In germline, CDR1 is ENHRY, CDR2 SYGVKD. V dropped 10 bases and J dropped 7 bases, with 16 bases sitting between them. Study processing details: Nucleated cell counts were estimated from reference gene primer amplification. The table came from immunoSEQ multiplex PCR; TCRdb's copy has only in-frame clones and leaves some out. The V and J calls and clone size are taken from that table; D and trimming were inferred from the DNA. The repertoire has more than 85,000 clones, roughly 80% of them found once; the top ten carry around 4%. The sequence was obtained from a human donor in a cohort sampled during active or convalescent COVID-19. This chain connects TRBV10-3 to TRBJ2-2; tentative D call: TRBD1 (6 bases). Sequenced material: peripheral blood. The chain's CDR3 is CATAKSDSGELFF. The CDR3 region has the DNA TGTGCCACCGCTAAGTCGGACAGCGGGGAGCTGTTTTTT.